The clone carrying this TCR beta chain occurred a few times. The data were obtained in a study of memory CD4+ T cells and cytomegalovirus serostatus. Profiled with immunoSEQ multiplex PCR; TCRdb holds only in-frame clones, not every one. The table shows over 55,000 clones, with roughly 80% occurring only once. The sort gate was single viable CD3+CD4+CD8-CD45RO+ cells for memory CD4+ T cells. CMV serostatus came from serum IgG against pp150, pp28, p38, p52. The clonotype was recovered from an adult in good health and CMV-seronegative. The sequencing input was memory CD4+ T cells from blood.

The CDR3 reads CASQGSPYNEQFF. Here the CDR3 DNA reads TGTGCCAGTCAGGGGAGCCCCTACAATGAGCAGTTCTTC. The rearrangement joins TRBV2 to TRBJ2-1; D possibly corresponds to TRBD1 (6 bases). The CDR3 consists of 13 residues. Per germline, CDR1 SNHLY and CDR2 FYNNEI. Between the trimmed V and J ends, which lost 9 bases and 2 bases, there was a span of 11 bases.